This TCR beta chain is from a study of T cells in Graves' hyperthyroidism and ophthalmopathy. Enrolled ophthalmopathy patients presented with a Clinical Activity Score of at least 3, a NOSPECS grade of at least 4, and disease duration under 3 months. This clonotype was counted many times. Using RNA transcripts as the source, TCR beta CDR3 regions were amplified. An initial round of RT-PCR targeting the TCR CDR3 relied on the HTBI primer set. TCRdb independently ran MiXCR on the multiplex PCR reads; one entry per CDR3 protein. This table has a few hundred thousand distinct CDR3 sequences, 13% to 15% appearing once. Germline lookup yields CDR1 MDHEN and CDR2 SYDVKM. This CDR3 is 14 amino acids long. Deletions cut 10 bases from V and 6 bases from J, with 21 bases between.

Sequenced input: blood. The J gene is TRBJ1-2, the V gene TRBV28; possibly TRBD1 for D (6 bases). The receptor was derived from a woman younger than 45 with Graves' ophthalmopathy. The CDR3 spells CAIPEGGRRDGYTF. The CDR3 coding sequence is TGTGCCATACCCGAGGGGGGGCGAAGGGATGGCTACACCTTC.